The source of this T cell receptor beta chain is a study of blood T cell repertoires in COVID-19. The germline CDR1 and CDR2 sequences are LNHNV and YYDKDF (reference sequence). V lost 1 base, J lost 2 bases, and 0 bases stayed unmatched. This CDR3 region has 16 residues. Assay: immunoSEQ multiplex PCR; the TCRdb copy retains only in-frame clones and omits some. The repertoire has under 45,000 clones, around 81% of them found once; the top ten carry over 13%. The sequenced sample was peripheral blood. This sequence joins TRBV15 and TRBJ2-5; 14 bases map to TRBD2. The clonotype originates from a human donor in a cohort sampled during active COVID-19. The CDR3 DNA follows: TGTGCCACCAGCAGAGGGACTAGCGGGGGGCAAGAGACCCAGTACTTC. Translation: CATSRGTSGGQETQYF.